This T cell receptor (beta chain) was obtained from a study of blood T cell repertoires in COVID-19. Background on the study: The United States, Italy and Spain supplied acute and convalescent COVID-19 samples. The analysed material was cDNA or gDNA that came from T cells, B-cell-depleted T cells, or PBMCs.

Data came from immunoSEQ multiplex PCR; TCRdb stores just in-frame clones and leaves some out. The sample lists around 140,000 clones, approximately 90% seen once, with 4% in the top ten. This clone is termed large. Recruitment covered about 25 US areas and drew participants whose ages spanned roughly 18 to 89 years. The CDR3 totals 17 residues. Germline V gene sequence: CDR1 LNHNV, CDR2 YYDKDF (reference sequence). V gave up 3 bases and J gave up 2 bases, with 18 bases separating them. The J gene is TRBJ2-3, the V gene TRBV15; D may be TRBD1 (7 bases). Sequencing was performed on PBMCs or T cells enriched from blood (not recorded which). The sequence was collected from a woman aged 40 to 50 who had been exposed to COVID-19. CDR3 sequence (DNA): TGTGCCACCAGCAGTGACCAGGGGGGCTTTTACACAGATACGCAGTATTTT. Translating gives CATSSDQGGFYTDTQYF.